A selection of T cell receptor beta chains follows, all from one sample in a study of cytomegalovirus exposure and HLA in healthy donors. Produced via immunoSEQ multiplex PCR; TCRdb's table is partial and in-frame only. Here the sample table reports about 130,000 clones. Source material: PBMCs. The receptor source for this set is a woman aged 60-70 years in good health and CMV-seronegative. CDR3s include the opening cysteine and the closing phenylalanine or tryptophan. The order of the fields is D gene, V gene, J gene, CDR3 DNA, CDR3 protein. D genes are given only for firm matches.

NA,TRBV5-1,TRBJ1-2,TGCGCCAGCAGCTTGGATCTGGGAGGGCCCTATGGCTACACCTTC,CASSLDLGGPYGYTF
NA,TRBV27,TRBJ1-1,TGTGCCAGCAGTTTATCGATGGGGGCAAGTACTGAAGCTTTCTTT,CASSLSMGASTEAFF
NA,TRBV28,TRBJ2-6,TGTGCCAGCAGCTCGGTTGTTGGGGCCAACGTCCTGACTTTC,CASSSVVGANVLTF
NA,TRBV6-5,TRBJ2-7,TGTGCCAGCAGTTACTCGCGGCCGGACAACGGCTACGAGCAGTACTTC,CASSYSRPDNGYEQYF
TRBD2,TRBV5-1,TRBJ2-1,TGCGCCAGCAGCGCCGCGAGCGGGAGGGCCAATAATGAGCAGTTCTTC,CASSAASGRANNEQFF
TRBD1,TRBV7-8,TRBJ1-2,TGTGCCAGCAGCAGGGGGACAGCTAACTATGGCTACACCTTC,CASSRGTANYGYTF
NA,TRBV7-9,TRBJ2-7,TGTGCCAGCAGCCCCATTTACGAGCAGTACTTC,CASSPIYEQYF
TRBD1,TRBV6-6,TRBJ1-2,TGTGCCAGCAGTTACTCGATTCAGGGGGCAGCTGGCTACACCTTC,CASSYSIQGAAGYTF
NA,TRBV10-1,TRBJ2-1,TGCGCCAGCAGTGAGTGGCAACAGGGAGCTGAGCAGTTCTTC,CASSEWQQGAEQFF
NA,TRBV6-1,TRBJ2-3,TGTGCCAGCAGTGCCCCCTGGACAGCCACAGATACGCAGTATTTT,CASSAPWTATDTQYF
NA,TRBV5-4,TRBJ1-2,TGTGCCAGCAGCGACAGGCGAACTGGCTATGGCTACACCTTC,CASSDRRTGYGYTF
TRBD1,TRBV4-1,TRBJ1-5,TGCGCCAGCAGCCGAGACAGGGGGACAGATCAGCCCCAGCATTTT,CASSRDRGTDQPQHF
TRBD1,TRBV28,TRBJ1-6,TGTGCCAGCAGTATAGGACAGGGCTTAAGTTCACCCCTCCACTTT,CASSIGQGLSSPLHF
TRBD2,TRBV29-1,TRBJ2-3,TGCAGCGTTTCTCTTCGACTAGCGGGAGGGCTGGCGGGCACAGATACGCAGTATTTT,CSVSLRLAGGLAGTDTQYF
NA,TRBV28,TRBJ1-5,TGTGCCAGCAGTTTAGTTACAGGGAGACAGCCCCAGCATTTT,CASSLVTGRQPQHF
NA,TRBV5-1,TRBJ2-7,TGCGCCAGCAGCGACGGAGGGACGGCCGCCTACGAGCAGTACTTC,CASSDGGTAAYEQYF
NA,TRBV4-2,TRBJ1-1,TGTGCCAGCAGCCAAGAGACAGCTTCGAACACTGAAGCTTTCTTT,CASSQETASNTEAFF
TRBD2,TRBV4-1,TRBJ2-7,TGCGCCAGCAGCCAAGTAGGGACTAGGGGCGACGAGCAGTACTTC,CASSQVGTRGDEQYF
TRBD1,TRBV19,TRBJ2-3,TGTGCCAGTAGTCCGGACAGGGGGCAAGATACGCAGTATTTT,CASSPDRGQDTQYF
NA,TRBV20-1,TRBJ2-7,TGCAGTGCCAGCGGGCCCTCCGAGCAGTACTTC,CSASGPSEQYF
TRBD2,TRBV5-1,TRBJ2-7,TGCGCCAGCAGCCCCCGGACTAGCGGTTTCGGCATTTACGAGCAGTACTTC,CASSPRTSGFGIYEQYF
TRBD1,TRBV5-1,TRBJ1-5,TGCGCCAGCAGCTTGGGGGGACAGGGGAATCAGCCCCAGCATTTT,CASSLGGQGNQPQHF
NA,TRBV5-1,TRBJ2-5,TGCGCCAGCAATTCCCGCCCTGCTAGCCAAGAGACCCAGTACTTC,CASNSRPASQETQYF
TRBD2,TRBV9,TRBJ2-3,TGTGCCAGCAGCGTAGCACCTGGGGGGGATAGAAGTACGCAGTATTTT,CASSVAPGGDRSTQYF
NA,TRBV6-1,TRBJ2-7,TGTGCCAGCATCCGAGCCCTCTCGGGGGACGAGCAGTACTTC,CASIRALSGDEQYF
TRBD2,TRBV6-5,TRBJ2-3,TGTGCCAGCAGTTACTTACCGGGAGGAGATACGCAGTATTTT,CASSYLPGGDTQYF
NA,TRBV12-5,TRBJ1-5,TGTGCTAGTGGTTTGGGCACAGTGGAGGGTCAGCCCCAGCATTTT,CASGLGTVEGQPQHF
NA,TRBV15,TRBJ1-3,TGTGCCACCAGCAGAGAAGACAGTTTTGGAAACACCATATATTTT,CATSREDSFGNTIYF
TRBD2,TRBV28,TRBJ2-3,TGTGCCAGCAGTACTACGGGGGGGGGCGATACGCAGTATTTT,CASSTTGGGDTQYF
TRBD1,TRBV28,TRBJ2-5,TGTGCCAGCAGTAAAAACCCGACAGGGGGCCAAGAGACCCAGTACTTC,CASSKNPTGGQETQYF
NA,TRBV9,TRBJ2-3,TGTGCCAGCAGGTCGGTTGCAGATACGCAGTATTTT,CASRSVADTQYF
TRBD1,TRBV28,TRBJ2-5,TGTGCCAGCAGCGGGACAGTAATTACCCAGTACTTC,CASSGTVITQYF
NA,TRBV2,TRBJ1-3,TGTGCCAGCACTTTTCTGGGAGTTGGAAACACCATATATTTT,CASTFLGVGNTIYF
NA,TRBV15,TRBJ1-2,TGTGCCACCAGCACCCGGGACTATGGCTACACCTTC,CATSTRDYGYTF
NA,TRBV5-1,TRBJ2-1,TGCGCCAGCAGCTTGGTGTCCGAGTACAATGAGCAGTTCTTC,CASSLVSEYNEQFF
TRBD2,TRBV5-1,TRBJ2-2,TGCGCCAGCAGCTTGGGGGCAGGGACTAGTGCCGGGGAGCTGTTTTTT,CASSLGAGTSAGELFF
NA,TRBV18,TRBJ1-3,TGTGCCAGCTCACCACCCCCAGGGTACGGAAACACCATATATTTT,CASSPPPGYGNTIYF
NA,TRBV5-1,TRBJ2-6,TGCGCCAGCAGCTTGTTCACAACTAACTCTGGGGCCAACGTCCTGACTTTC,CASSLFTTNSGANVLTF
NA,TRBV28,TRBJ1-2,TGTGCCAGCTACTCCGGGGGGTTCTTCTATGGCTACACCTTC,CASYSGGFFYGYTF
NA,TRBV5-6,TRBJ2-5,TGTGCCAGCAGTCCGACTAGGGTGGAGACCCAGTACTTC,CASSPTRVETQYF
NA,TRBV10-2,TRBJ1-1,TGCGCCAGTAGGCGGGACGGTGAAGCTTTCTTT,CASRRDGEAFF
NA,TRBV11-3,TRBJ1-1,TGTCCCAGCAGCGTTCAGATGAACACTGAAGCTTTCTTT,CPSSVQMNTEAFF
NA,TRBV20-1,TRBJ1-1,TGCAGTGCGAGGGGGGGTGAAGCTTTCTTT,CSARGGEAFF
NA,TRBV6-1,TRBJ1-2,TGTGCCAGCAGTGACAGGGGTAACTATGGCTACACCTTC,CASSDRGNYGYTF
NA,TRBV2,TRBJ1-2,TGTGCCAGCAAATCGGCGGGGGGCTACACCTTC,CASKSAGGYTF
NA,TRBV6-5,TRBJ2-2,TGTGCCAGCAAACTCCGGGATTACCTCACCGGGGAGCTGTTTTTT,CASKLRDYLTGELFF